A single sample is the source of the 31 T cell receptor beta chains below, sequenced in a study of cytomegalovirus exposure and HLA in healthy donors. Primers: 60 Vbeta forward and 13 Jbeta reverse. Profiling relied on immunoSEQ multiplex PCR, and the TCRdb table lists in-frame clones only, not all of them. This table has around 150,000 clones, about 85% appearing once. The source material was PBMCs. These receptors were obtained from a male donor in good health and CMV-seropositive.

A remark on this clone: Other DNA sequences from this sample encode an identical CDR3 as well. The gene calls are TRBV29-1 and TRBJ2-1; 9 bases align to TRBD1. The CDR3 runs 13 residues. Trimming took 5 bases from V and 2 from J; bases not matched to a gene: 1. Germline assignment: CDR1 SQVTM and CDR2 ANQGSEA. CDR3 sequence: CSVRTGAYNEQFF. In DNA, the CDR3 is TGCAGCGTTAGGACAGGGGCCTACAATGAGCAGTTCTTC.

Note on this clone: Different DNA sequences within this sample yield the same CDR3. This chain joins TRBV9 and TRBJ2-7; maybe TRBD2 (5 bases). The CDR3 is made up of 13 amino acids. Germline CDR1 SGDLS, CDR2 YYNGEE. The V end was cut by 3 bases, the J end by 1 base, with 8 bases between. CDR3: CASSGTGSYEQYF. The CDR3 nucleotides read TGTGCCAGCAGCGGGACTGGATCCTACGAGCAGTACTTC.

This sequence joins TRBV27 and TRBJ2-7, with a possible D match to TRBD1 (5 bases). Germline values: CDR1 MNHEY, CDR2 SMNVEV (reference sequence). The germline V and J ends were trimmed by 3 bases and 3 bases, with 9 bases remaining between them. This CDR3 is built from 13 residues. CDR3 loop: CASSFQGNYEQYF. The CDR3 DNA sequence: TGTGCCAGCAGTTTTCAGGGTAACTACGAGCAGTACTTC.

The CDR3, as DNA: TGTGCCAGCATTGGGACTAGCGGGAGCGGCTATGAGCAGTTCTTC. This codes for CASIGTSGSGYEQFF. V usage is TRBV6-6 and J usage is TRBJ2-1; 14 bases align to TRBD2. J gave up 8 bases and V 7 bases, and 7 bases lay outside the gene matches. This CDR3 spans 15 amino acids. Germline V gives CDR1 MNHNY, CDR2 SVGAGI (reference sequence).

V and J are TRBV5-1 and TRBJ2-7, with D perhaps matching TRBD1 (5 bases). The CDR3 contains 12 residues. V gave up 1 base and J gave up 5 bases, with 7 bases separating them. CDR1 and CDR2 (germline): SGHRS, YFSETQ. The DNA of the CDR3 is TGCGCCAGCAGCTTGAAGGGGAACGAGCAGTACTTC. It codes for CASSLKGNEQYF.

This rearrangement joins TRBV27 to TRBJ1-2, with a possible D match to TRBD1 (6 bases). Looked up from germline, CDR1 is MNHEY and CDR2 is SMNVEV (reference sequence). CDR3 size: 14 residues. Trimming shortened V by 5 bases and J by 7 bases, and 17 bases separated the two germline ends. The CDR3, as DNA: TGTGCCAGCAGTGCACAGGGTTTGGTGAGTGGCTACACCTTC. Residues: CASSAQGLVSGYTF.

V gene TRBV18 combines with J gene TRBJ1-5; perhaps TRBD1 as D (5 bases). Germline CDR1 KGHSH, CDR2 LQKENI. Trimming took 11 bases from V and 3 from J, leaving 17 bases between them. The CDR3 contains 14 residues. The CDR3 here is CASSPQGLNQPQHF. The CDR3 DNA sequence: TGTGCCTCTTCCCCCCAGGGCCTCAATCAGCCCCAGCATTTT. Using reference TRBV18 and TRBJ1-5 for the parts outside the CDR3, the full variable domain is NAGVMQNPRHLVRRRGQEARLRCSPMKGHSHVYWYRQLPEEGLKFMVYLQKENIIDESGMPKERFSAEFPKEGPSILRIQQVVRGDSAAYFCASSPQGLNQPQHFGDGTRLSIL.

The rearrangement joins TRBV23-1 to TRBJ1-3, with 9 bases matching TRBD1. TRBV23-1 has ORF status, its function being uncertain. Trimming cost V 7 bases and J 3 bases; bases outside gene matches: 7. The CDR3 spans 15 residues. The CDR3: CASNTDRGVGNTIYF. CDR3 in DNA: TGCGCCAGCAATACGGACAGGGGAGTTGGAAACACCATATATTTT.

The CDR3 DNA reads as TGCGCCAGCAGCCAATTCACAGGGGCCGATCAGCCCCAGCATTTT. This translates into CASSQFTGADQPQHF. The gene calls are TRBV4-1 and TRBJ1-5; 7 bases agree with TRBD1. Germline CDR1 reads MGHRA; CDR2 reads YSYEKL. The CDR3 totals 15 residues. V lost 2 bases, J lost 5 bases, and 6 bases stayed unmatched.

This clone showed up just once. The chain has TRBV27 and TRBJ2-7, with TRBD2 matching over 13 bases. CDR1 MNHEY and CDR2 SMNVEV come from the germline V gene (reference sequence). After removal of 3 bases from V and 2 bases from J, the junction contained 10 bases not matched to a gene. This CDR3 comprises 18 residues. CDR3 nucleotides: TGTGCCAGCAGTTTCTCGAGGGGACTAGCGGGATTCCCCTACGAGCAGTACTTC. It codes for CASSFSRGLAGFPYEQYF.

The chain uses TRBV19 and TRBJ2-7, with 10 positions matching TRBD1. CDR1 and CDR2 from the germline V gene are LNHDA and SQIVND (reference sequence). V lost 7 bases to trimming and J lost 5 bases; unmatched junction nucleotides: 11. CDR3 size: 15 residues. This chain's CDR3 is CASNSRQGAFDEQYF. CDR3 coding DNA: TGTGCCAGTAACTCACGACAGGGGGCTTTCGACGAGCAGTACTTC.

The table lists this clone with a count of one. This chain connects TRBV11-2 to TRBJ2-5; no clear D. In germline, CDR1 is SGHAT, CDR2 FQNNGV. There are 14 residues in the CDR3. Trimming shortened V by 6 bases and J by 1 base, and 12 bases separated the two germline ends. The CDR3 sequence: CASRPTGFQETQYF. The CDR3, as DNA: TGTGCCAGCAGGCCTACCGGGTTCCAAGAGACCCAGTACTTC.

For this clone: Germline and junction disagree at one end, which may indicate a read error. The chain is built from TRBV7-9 and TRBJ2-7, with 8 nucleotides matching TRBD1. The CDR3 totals 12 residues. Germline V lookup: CDR1 SEHNR, CDR2 FQNEAQ (reference sequence). The CDR3 sequence: CSSSPTGAEQYF. The CDR3 DNA sequence: TGTTCCAGCAGCCCGACAGGGGCCGAGCAGTACTTC.

The chain has TRBV5-4 and TRBJ2-1, with D perhaps matching TRBD2 (5 bases). CDR1 and CDR2 (germline): SGHNT, YYREEE (reference sequence). Trimming removed 0 bases from V and 0 bases from J, with 10 bases in between. The CDR3 is made up of 16 amino acids. CDR3 sequence (DNA): TGTGCCAGCAGCTTGGATCAGCGGAGCTCCTACAATGAGCAGTTCTTC. Protein sequence: CASSLDQRSSYNEQFF.

The gene calls are TRBV18 and TRBJ2-3; tentatively, D is TRBD2 (6 bases). Germline values: CDR1 KGHSH, CDR2 LQKENI. The ends were cut back, 0 bases at V and 4 bases at J, with 26 bases in the middle. The CDR3 length is 20 residues. This CDR3 reads CASSPPAPTVAGLAADTQYF. The DNA for the CDR3 is TGTGCCAGCTCACCACCGGCCCCAACCGTTGCGGGACTGGCGGCAGATACGCAGTATTTT.

The sample holds one count of this clone. The genes are TRBV10-3 and TRBJ1-5, with D perhaps matching TRBD1 (6 bases). Per the germline V gene, CDR1 is ENHRY and CDR2 is SYGVKD. Trimming stripped 7 bases from V and 0 bases from J, with 10 bases between. The CDR3 contains 14 residues. The CDR3 coding sequence is TGTGCCATCACTCCGGACAGTAGCAATCAGCCCCAGCATTTT. Translating it yields CAITPDSSNQPQHF.

J is TRBJ2-7 and V is TRBV7-6; D is perhaps TRBD1 (6 bases). The germline V gene has CDR1 SGHVS and CDR2 FNYEAQ. V was clipped by 6 bases and J by 0 bases, with 12 bases between them. This CDR3 has 14 residues. The CDR3 is CASSPRTVSYEQYF. The CDR3 DNA sequence: TGTGCCAGCAGTCCCCGGACAGTCTCCTACGAGCAGTACTTC.

The V gene is TRBV7-9, the J gene TRBJ2-7; maybe TRBD2 (6 bases). The CDR3 totals 14 residues. CDR1 and CDR2 from the germline V gene are SEHNR and FQNEAQ (reference sequence). Trimming left V 2 bases short and J 2 bases short, with 10 bases between. The CDR3 nucleotides are TGTGCCAGCAGCTTACACGCGGGGACCTACGAGCAGTACTTC. It yields the protein CASSLHAGTYEQYF.

The J gene is TRBJ1-4, the V gene TRBV6-6; TRBD1 agrees at 11 bases. V lost 5 bases and J lost 8; bases outside the gene matches: 7. In germline, CDR1 is MNHNY, CDR2 SVGAGI (reference sequence). The CDR3 is made up of 15 amino acids. The CDR3 DNA reads TGTGCCAGCAGTCAGGACAGGGGGCTGAGGGAAAAACTGTTTTTT. This encodes CASSQDRGLREKLFF.

CDR3 sequence reads: CASNGQTLLEPQHF. DNA of the CDR3: TGTGCCAGTAATGGGCAGACGCTCCTTGAGCCCCAGCATTTT. The chain recombines TRBV19 with TRBJ1-5; D unclear. This CDR3 region has 14 residues. Trimming took off 7 bases at V and 8 bases at J, with 18 bases between the two ends. The germline V gene has CDR1 LNHDA and CDR2 SQIVND (reference sequence).

V is TRBV27 and J is TRBJ2-4; 8 bases fit TRBD2. The germline CDR1 and CDR2 sequences are MNHEY and SMNVEV (reference sequence). The ends lost 5 bases at V and 5 bases at J; junction bases unmatched: 8. The CDR3 is 15 residues long. The CDR3 region is CASSRSIGRENIQYF. The CDR3 nucleotides read TGTGCCAGCAGTCGGTCAATCGGGAGGGAAAACATTCAGTACTTC.

The chain couples TRBV7-6 to TRBJ2-5, with TRBD1 as a possible D gene (6 bases). The CDR3 extends over 12 amino acids. The germline V and J ends were trimmed by 7 bases and 5 bases, with 11 bases remaining between them. Germline V lookup: CDR1 SGHVS, CDR2 FNYEAQ. The CDR3 DNA reads as TGTGCCAGCAAATACAGGGACGAGACCCAGTACTTC. The encoded protein is CASKYRDETQYF.

This chain links TRBV11-3 with TRBJ2-1, with 13 nucleotides matching TRBD2. Unmatched junction bases numbered 1, after V lost 5 bases and J lost 3 bases. Germline loops: CDR1 SGHNT, CDR2 YENEEA. This CDR3 region has 15 residues. In DNA form, the CDR3 reads TGTGCCAGCAGCCGGACTAGCGGGAGCTACAATGAGCAGTTCTTC. Translation gives CASSRTSGSYNEQFF.

The gene calls are TRBV7-9 and TRBJ2-7, with D perhaps matching TRBD1 (5 bases). Judging by the DNA end, TRBJ2-1 fits better; the J call may be wrong. This CDR3 has 13 amino acids. The germline gives CDR1 SEHNR, CDR2 FQNEAQ (reference sequence). CDR3 DNA sequence: TGTGCCAGCACCTTTGGGGCGCTAGAGGAGCAGTTCTTC. It specifies CASTFGALEEQFF.

The J gene is TRBJ2-2, the V gene TRBV27; D is perhaps TRBD2 (6 bases). Trimming pared 6 bases from V and 4 bases from J, leaving 18 bases between. Germline lookup yields CDR1 MNHEY and CDR2 SMNVEV (reference sequence). This CDR3 spans 16 amino acids. The CDR3 bases are TGTGCCAGCAGGCAACAAACTAGCCTTCGCACCGGGGAGCTGTTTTTT. Amino acids: CASRQQTSLRTGELFF.

This chain uses TRBV15 with TRBJ1-1, with D unclear. Germline V CDR1 and CDR2: LNHNV, YYDKDF (reference sequence). This CDR3 is built from 13 residues. V gave up 0 bases and J gave up 6 bases, with 8 bases separating them. CDR3 region: CATSRDLMPEAFF. CDR3 sequence (DNA): TGTGCCACCAGCAGAGATCTAATGCCTGAAGCTTTCTTT.

Details on this clone: At the DNA level, this CDR3 is encoded by other sequences in the same sample as well. This chain uses TRBV19 with TRBJ1-5; 7 bases align to TRBD1. V gave up 10 bases and J gave up 7 bases; unmatched junction bases: 16. Germline V gene sequence: CDR1 LNHDA, CDR2 SQIVND (reference sequence). The length of the CDR3 is 15 residues. The DNA for the CDR3 is TGTGCCACCCTTCAGAGGGGGCAGGGAAACCAGCCCCAGCATTTT. This codes for CATLQRGQGNQPQHF.

This sequence joins TRBV28 and TRBJ1-6; D is ambiguous. V was pared by 8 bases and J by 14 bases, with 13 bases between. CDR1 MDHEN and CDR2 SYDVKM come from the germline V gene. The CDR3 is 11 residues long. In nucleotides, the CDR3 is TGTGCCAGCCACCGCACCGGGACCCTCCACTTT. It translates to CASHRTGTLHF.

The chain links TRBV7-2 to TRBJ1-3, with D unresolved. The V gene's germline CDR1 is SGHTA and CDR2 FQGNSA. The CDR3 extends over 15 amino acids. V lost 0 bases to trimming and J lost 2 bases, with 8 bases between them. The CDR3 nucleotides are TGTGCCAGCAGCTTAGCGGCAGGCACTGGAAACACCATATATTTT. Translated, it gives CASSLAAGTGNTIYF.

To note about this clone: Other DNA sequences within the sample encode an identical CDR3. J is TRBJ2-5 and V is TRBV7-2; D gene ambiguous. Trimming took 4 bases from V and 0 from J, leaving 3 bases between them. Per the germline V gene, CDR1 is SGHTA and CDR2 is FQGNSA. This CDR3 is built from 12 residues. This CDR3 reads CASSSYQETQYF. The DNA of the CDR3 is TGTGCCAGCAGCTCATACCAAGAGACCCAGTACTTC.

The V and J genes are TRBV14 and TRBJ2-1; D perhaps matches TRBD1 (5 bases). The CDR3 loop spans 17 amino acids. The germline V gene has CDR1 SGHDN and CDR2 FVKESK. V was shortened by 0 bases and J by 5 bases, with 17 bases between the two germline ends. CDR3 amino acids: CASSQEGAPIQHNEQFF. The CDR3 DNA is TGTGCCAGCAGCCAAGAAGGGGCGCCTATACAACACAATGAGCAGTTCTTC.